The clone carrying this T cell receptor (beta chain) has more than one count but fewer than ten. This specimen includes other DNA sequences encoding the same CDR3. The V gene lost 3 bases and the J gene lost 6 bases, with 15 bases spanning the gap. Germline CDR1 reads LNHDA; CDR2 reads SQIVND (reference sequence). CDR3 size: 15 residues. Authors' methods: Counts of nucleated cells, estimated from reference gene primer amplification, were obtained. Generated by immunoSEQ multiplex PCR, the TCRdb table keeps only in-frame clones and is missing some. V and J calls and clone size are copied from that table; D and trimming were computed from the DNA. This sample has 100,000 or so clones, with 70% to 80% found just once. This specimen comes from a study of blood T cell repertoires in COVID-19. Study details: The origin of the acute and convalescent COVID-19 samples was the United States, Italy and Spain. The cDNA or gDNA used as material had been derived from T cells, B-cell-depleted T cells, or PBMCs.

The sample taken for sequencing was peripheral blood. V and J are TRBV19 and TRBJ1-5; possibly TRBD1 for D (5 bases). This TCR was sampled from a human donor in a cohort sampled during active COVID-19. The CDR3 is CASSIPRVGPQPQHF. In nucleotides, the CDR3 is TGTGCCAGTAGTATTCCCAGGGTAGGGCCTCAGCCCCAGCATTTT.